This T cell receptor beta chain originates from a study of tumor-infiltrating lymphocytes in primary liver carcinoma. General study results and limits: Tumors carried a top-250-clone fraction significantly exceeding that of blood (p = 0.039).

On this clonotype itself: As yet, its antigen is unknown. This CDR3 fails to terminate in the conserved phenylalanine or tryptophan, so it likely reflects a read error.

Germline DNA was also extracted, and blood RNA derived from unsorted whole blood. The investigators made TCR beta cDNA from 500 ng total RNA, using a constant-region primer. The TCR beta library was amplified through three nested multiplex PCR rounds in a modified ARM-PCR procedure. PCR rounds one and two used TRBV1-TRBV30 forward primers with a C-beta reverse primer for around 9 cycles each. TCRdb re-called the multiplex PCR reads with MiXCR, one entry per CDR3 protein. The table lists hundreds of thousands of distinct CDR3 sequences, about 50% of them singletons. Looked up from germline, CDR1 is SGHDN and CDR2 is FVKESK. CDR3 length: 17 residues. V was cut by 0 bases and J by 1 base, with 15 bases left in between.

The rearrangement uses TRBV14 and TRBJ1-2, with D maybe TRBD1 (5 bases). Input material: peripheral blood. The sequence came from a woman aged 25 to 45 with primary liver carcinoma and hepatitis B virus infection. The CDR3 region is CASSQDVRGKDNYGYTL. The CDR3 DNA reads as TGTGCCAGCAGCCAAGATGTCCGGGGGAAAGATAACTATGGCTACACCCTC.